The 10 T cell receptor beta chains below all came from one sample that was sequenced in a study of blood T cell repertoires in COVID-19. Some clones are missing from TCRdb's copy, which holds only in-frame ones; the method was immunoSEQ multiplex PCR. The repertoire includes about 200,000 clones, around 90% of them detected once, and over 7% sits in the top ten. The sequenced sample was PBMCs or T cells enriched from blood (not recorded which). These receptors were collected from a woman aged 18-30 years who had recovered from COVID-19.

DNA of the CDR3: TGTGCCAGCAGTCAGAGCGGGGGGGGAGCCTACGAGCAGTACTTC. Translation: CASSQSGGGAYEQYF. V is TRBV6-4 and J is TRBJ2-7; 10 positions agree with TRBD2. This CDR3 spans 15 amino acids. Germline CDR1 and CDR2: MRHNA and SNTAGT. J gave up 2 bases and V 5 bases, and 6 bases lay outside the gene matches.

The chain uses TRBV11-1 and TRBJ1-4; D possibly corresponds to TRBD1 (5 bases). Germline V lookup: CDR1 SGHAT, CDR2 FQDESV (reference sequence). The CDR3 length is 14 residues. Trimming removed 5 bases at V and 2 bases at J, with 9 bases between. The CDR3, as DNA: TGTGCCAGCAGCCAGGGTGGGACTAATGAAAAACTGTTTTTT. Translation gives CASSQGGTNEKLFF.

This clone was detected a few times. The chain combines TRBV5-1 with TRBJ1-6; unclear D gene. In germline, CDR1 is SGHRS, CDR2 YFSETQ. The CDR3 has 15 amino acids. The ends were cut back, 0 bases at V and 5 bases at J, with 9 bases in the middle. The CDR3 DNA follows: TGCGCCAGCAGCTTGGAAAGACTGAATAATTCACCCCTCCACTTT. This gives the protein CASSLERLNNSPLHF.

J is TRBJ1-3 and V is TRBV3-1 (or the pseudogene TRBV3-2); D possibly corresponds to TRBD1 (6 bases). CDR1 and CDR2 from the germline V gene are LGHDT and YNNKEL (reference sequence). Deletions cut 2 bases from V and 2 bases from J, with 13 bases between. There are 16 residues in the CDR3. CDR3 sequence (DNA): TGTGCCAGCAGCCAAATAATCAGGGGTACTGGAAACACCATATATTTT. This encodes CASSQIIRGTGNTIYF.

The CDR3 reads CASSYTETGAQETQYF. Here the CDR3 DNA reads TGTGCCAGCAGTTACACCGAGACAGGGGCCCAAGAGACCCAGTACTTC. The chain is built from TRBV6-5 and TRBJ2-5; 8 bases align to TRBD1. The CDR3 has 16 residues. J gave up 1 base and V 2 bases, and 6 bases lay outside the gene matches. Germline assignment: CDR1 MNHEY and CDR2 SVGAGI.

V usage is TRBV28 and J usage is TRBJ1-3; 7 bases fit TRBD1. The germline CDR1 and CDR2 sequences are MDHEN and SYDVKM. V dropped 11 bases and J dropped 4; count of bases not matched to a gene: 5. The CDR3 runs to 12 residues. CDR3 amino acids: CASGTAGNTIYF. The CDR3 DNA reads TGTGCCTCAGGGACAGCCGGAAACACCATATATTTT.

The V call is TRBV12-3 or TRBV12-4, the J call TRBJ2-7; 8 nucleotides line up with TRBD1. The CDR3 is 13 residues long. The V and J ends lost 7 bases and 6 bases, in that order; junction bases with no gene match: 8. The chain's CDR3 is CASTQNGQGEQYF. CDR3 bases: TGTGCCAGCACCCAAAACGGACAGGGCGAGCAGTACTTC.

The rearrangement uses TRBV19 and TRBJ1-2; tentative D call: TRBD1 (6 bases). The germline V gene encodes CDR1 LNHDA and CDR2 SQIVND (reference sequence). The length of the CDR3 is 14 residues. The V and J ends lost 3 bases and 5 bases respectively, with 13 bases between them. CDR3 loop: CASSMAGQRYGYTF. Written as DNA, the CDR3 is TGTGCCAGTAGTATGGCCGGACAGCGTTATGGCTACACCTTC.

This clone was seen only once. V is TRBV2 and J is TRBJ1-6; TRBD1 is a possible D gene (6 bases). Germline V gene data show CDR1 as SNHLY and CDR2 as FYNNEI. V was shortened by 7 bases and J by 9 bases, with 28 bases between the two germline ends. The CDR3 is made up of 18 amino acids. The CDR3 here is CASTEGGGPLMGASPLHF. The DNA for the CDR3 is TGTGCCAGCACGGAGGGAGGGGGACCACTCATGGGGGCTTCACCCCTCCACTTT.

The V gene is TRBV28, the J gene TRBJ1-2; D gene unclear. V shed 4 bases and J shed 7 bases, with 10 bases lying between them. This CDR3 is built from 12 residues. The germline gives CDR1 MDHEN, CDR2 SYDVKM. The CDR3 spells CASSYPGSGYTF. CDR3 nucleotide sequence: TGTGCCAGCAGTTACCCCGGGAGTGGCTACACCTTC.